This T cell receptor (beta chain) was found in a study of cytomegalovirus exposure and HLA in healthy donors. This clone has just a few counts. Its antigen is unidentified. Study results and limitations: Later analysis showed TCR association rates varying by HLA locus, highest for DRB1 and lowest for HLA-C. V- and J-gene trimming in TCR beta was tied to a missense DCLRE1C variant by an analysis performed later. Using a false discovery rate of 0.05, a later analysis showed that roughly 16,000 TCR beta sequences were associated with HLA alleles. There was a cluster of highly shared sequence variants that was likely a sequencing artifact.

Primers for the PCR totalled 60 Vbeta and 13 Jbeta. Assay used: immunoSEQ multiplex PCR; TCRdb lists only in-frame clones, some missing. Among roughly 150,000 clones, 65% to 90% were seen once, and the ten largest hold less than 1.5%. The sequence was collected from a female donor in good health and CMV-seronegative. Sequencing input: PBMCs.

The CDR3 nucleotides read TGTGCCAGCAGCTTGGGGACAGCGAACACCGGGGAGCTGTTTTTT. Translated: CASSLGTANTGELFF. The chain uses TRBV5-6 and TRBJ2-2, with TRBD1 as a possible D gene (6 bases). The CDR3 spans 15 residues. The V and J ends lost 0 bases and 0 bases respectively, with 6 bases between them. The germline gives CDR1 SGHDT, CDR2 YYEEEE.